This T cell receptor beta chain was retrieved from a study of blood T cell repertoires in COVID-19. Study-level information: T cells, B-cell-depleted T cells, or PBMCs supplied cDNA or gDNA.

The table came from immunoSEQ multiplex PCR; TCRdb's copy has only in-frame clones and leaves some out. The sample consists of more than 150,000 clones, 82% of them appearing once. Unmatched junction bases numbered 9, after V lost 7 bases and J lost 3 bases. This CDR3 is 15 amino acids long. CDR1 MDHEN and CDR2 SYDVKM come from the germline V gene. This clone has just one count. The recovered donors of Cohort 3 showed two negative PCRs, clearance, or symptom resolution. This rearrangement joins TRBV28 to TRBJ2-1; 7 bases match TRBD1. The receptor was isolated from a man in his forties who had recovered from COVID-19. The sequenced material came from PBMCs or T cells enriched from blood (not recorded which). This CDR3 is CASTPGHRGYNEQFF. Here the CDR3 DNA reads TGTGCCAGCACCCCAGGCCACAGGGGCTACAATGAGCAGTTCTTC. The whole variable domain, filled in from reference TRBV28 and TRBJ2-1, reads DVKVTQSSRYLVKRTGEKVFLECVQDMDHENMFWYRQDPGLGLRLIYFSYDVKMKEKGDIPEGYSVSREKKERFSLILESASTNQTSMYLCASTPGHRGYNEQFFGPGTRLTVL.